A single sample is the source of the 30 T cell receptor beta chains below, sequenced in a study of T cells in Graves' hyperthyroidism and ophthalmopathy. The source material, RNA transcripts, was used to amplify TCR beta CDR3 regions. Carried out on the TCR CDR3, a first-round RT-PCR used the HTBI primer set. TCRdb re-called the multiplex PCR reads with MiXCR, one entry per CDR3 protein. The sample has 450,000 to 650,000 distinct CDR3 sequences, more than 13% seen once; the top ten hold less than 9%. The sample was blood. Receptors were obtained from a woman aged 18 to 35 with Graves' ophthalmopathy.

This clonotype was detected ten times or more. The rearrangement links TRBV29-1 to TRBJ2-7; D may correspond to TRBD1 or TRBD2 (5 bases each). With 0 bases removed from V and 2 bases from J, the gap between germline ends came to 11 bases. Germline V gene lookup returns CDR1 SQVTM and CDR2 ANQGSEA. CDR3 length: 14 residues. The CDR3 sequence is CSVEDLGTAYEQYF. CDR3 DNA: TGCAGCGTTGAAGATTTAGGGACCGCCTACGAGCAGTACTTC.

The chain joins TRBV18 to TRBJ1-5, with no clear D. Trimming took 1 base from V and 2 from J, leaving 12 bases between them. Germline V gene data show CDR1 as KGHSH and CDR2 as LQKENI. This CDR3 spans 16 amino acids. CDR3 sequence: CASSPQATQGNQPQHF. DNA of the CDR3: TGTGCCAGCTCACCACAGGCCACCCAGGGCAATCAGCCCCAGCATTTT.

This clonotype was seen at least ten times. This chain joins TRBV6-2 or TRBV6-3 and TRBJ2-1, with D possibly matching TRBD2 (5 bases). Trimming took 6 bases from V and 8 from J, leaving 23 bases between them. CDR1 is MNHEY and CDR2 is SVGEGT in the germline V gene. CDR3 length: 16 residues. The CDR3 nucleotides are TGTGCCAGCAGCCGCCCCGAGGGTTTACTCCAGCATGAGCAGTTCTTC. Its protein product is CASSRPEGLLQHEQFF.

The rearrangement links TRBV11-3 to TRBJ2-2; possible D gene TRBD2, 5 bases. Trimming took off 5 bases at V and 9 bases at J, with 19 bases between the two ends. The V gene's germline CDR1 is SGHNT and CDR2 YENEEA. The CDR3 totals 15 residues. The CDR3 here is CASSLDSEEGRELFF. CDR3 in DNA: TGTGCCAGCAGCCTCGATTCGGAGGAAGGTCGGGAGCTGTTTTTT.

The chain couples TRBV25-1 to TRBJ1-1, with 9 bases lining up with TRBD1. With V trimmed by 6 bases and J by 8 bases, 10 bases remained unmatched. Germline CDR1 is MGHDK and CDR2 is SYGVNS. CDR3 length: 14 residues. The CDR3 DNA is TGTGCCAGCAGCTCAGACAGGGGGTTCGCCGAAGCTTTCTTT. It is translated as CASSSDRGFAEAFF.

This clonotype was detected a few times. As DNA, the CDR3 is TGTGCCAGCAGCATACAGGGGCCCAGTGGCTACACCTTC. Amino acids: CASSIQGPSGYTF. The chain combines TRBV7-2 with TRBJ1-2; 7 positions match TRBD1. This CDR3 is built from 13 residues. Germline values: CDR1 SGHTA, CDR2 FQGNSA. V gave up 5 bases and J gave up 7 bases; unmatched junction bases: 7.

This clonotype occurred many times. The chain couples TRBV7-9 to TRBJ1-1, with TRBD1 matching over 7 bases. Trimming cost V 6 bases and J 4 bases; bases outside gene matches: 5. CDR1 is SEHNR and CDR2 is FQNEAQ in the germline V gene (reference sequence). CDR3 size: 13 residues. CDR3 bases: TGTGCCAGCAGACTTGGACAGGCCACTGAAGCTTTCTTT. Residues: CASRLGQATEAFF.

The J gene is TRBJ2-5, the V gene TRBV5-8; D remains unclear. This CDR3 region has 15 residues. Between the trimmed V and J ends, which lost 4 bases and 4 bases, there was a span of 17 bases. Germline V CDR1 and CDR2: SGHTS, YDEGEE. The CDR3, as DNA: TGTGCCAGCAGCATATACACCGGGTCGATAGAGACCCAGTACTTC. Translation gives CASSIYTGSIETQYF. Complete variable domain (other parts from reference TRBV5-8 and TRBJ2-5): EAGVTQSPTHLIKTRGQQATLRCSPISGHTSVYWYQQALGLGLQFLLWYDEGEERNRGNFPPRFSGRQFPNYSSELNVNALELEDSALYLCASSIYTGSIETQYFGPGTRLLVL.

As concerns this clonotype: Given a much more abundant clone one base away, this may be a read error. The chain has TRBV5-5 and TRBJ2-7; D is ambiguous. V was clipped by 2 bases and J by 2 bases, with 5 bases between them. There are 12 residues in the CDR3. Germline V gene lookup returns CDR1 SGHKS and CDR2 YYEKEE (reference sequence). DNA for the CDR3: TGTGCCAGCAGCTTCCGACCCTACGAGCAGTACTTC. The encoded protein is CASSFRPYEQYF.

This clonotype was picked up many times. The chain has TRBV2 and TRBJ2-7, with TRBD1 matching over 9 bases. The length of the CDR3 is 15 residues. J lost 3 bases, V lost 0 bases, and 3 bases had no gene match. The germline gives CDR1 SNHLY, CDR2 FYNNEI. Here the CDR3 reads CASSEAGTGHYEQYF. In DNA, the CDR3 is TGTGCCAGCAGTGAAGCCGGGACAGGGCACTACGAGCAGTACTTC.

This clonotype was counted a few times. The chain recombines TRBV18 with TRBJ2-7; 7 nucleotides align to TRBD1. The CDR3 consists of 14 residues. V was pared by 3 bases and J by 6 bases, with 8 bases of the junction left unmatched. The germline V gene encodes CDR1 KGHSH and CDR2 LQKENI. CDR3 loop: CASSPVDRAPEQYF. The DNA for the CDR3 is TGTGCCAGCTCACCCGTTGACAGGGCACCCGAGCAGTACTTC.

Many counts were recorded for this clonotype. The CDR3 nucleotides are TGCAGCTGGACTACCCAAGAGACCCAGTACTTC. As protein: CSWTTQETQYF. V and J are TRBV29-1 and TRBJ2-5; TRBD2 is a possible D gene (6 bases). Germline lookup yields CDR1 SQVTM and CDR2 ANQGSEA. V was clipped by 8 bases and J by 1 base, with 8 bases between them. The CDR3 extends over 11 amino acids.

The rearrangement joins TRBV4-1 to TRBJ1-5; D unresolved. The germline V gene encodes CDR1 MGHRA and CDR2 YSYEKL. V lost 2 bases, J lost 0 bases, and 8 bases lay in between. The CDR3 has 15 residues. CDR3 loop: CASSQRPNSNQPQHF. DNA of the CDR3: TGCGCCAGCAGCCAAAGACCCAATAGCAATCAGCCCCAGCATTTT.

In regard to this clonotype: This could be a read error, since a much larger clone is one nucleotide away. The chain combines TRBV11-2 with TRBJ2-7, with TRBD2 matching 7 bases. This CDR3 comprises 16 residues. V dropped 2 bases and J dropped 2; count of bases not matched to a gene: 9. Germline values: CDR1 SGHAT, CDR2 FQNNGV. The CDR3 bases are TGTGCCAGCAGCTTAATTTTGACTAGCCTCGCCTACGAGCAGTACTTC. This gives the protein CASSLILTSLAYEQYF.

This clonotype was detected only a few times. The rearrangement uses TRBV24-1 and TRBJ2-6; either TRBD1 or TRBD2 may supply D (5 bases each). The CDR3 has 20 amino acids. Germline V gene data show CDR1 as KGHDR and CDR2 as SFDVKD. Trimming took off 4 bases at V and 0 bases at J, with 21 bases between the two ends. The CDR3 loop is CATSDADFRDQVSGANVLTF. Here the CDR3 DNA reads TGTGCCACCAGTGACGCCGACTTCCGGGACCAGGTCTCTGGGGCCAACGTCCTGACTTTC.

J is TRBJ2-3 and V is TRBV28, with a possible D match to TRBD1 (6 bases). This CDR3 is 12 amino acids long. V gave up 9 bases and J gave up 5 bases, with 12 bases separating them. CDR1 MDHEN and CDR2 SYDVKM come from the germline V gene. The CDR3 spells CASRQAEDTQYF. CDR3 in DNA: TGTGCCAGTAGACAGGCAGAAGATACGCAGTATTTT.

There are many counts of this clonotype. The chain carries TRBV7-3 and TRBJ2-7; a weak D match, TRBD1 (6 bases). Germline-derived CDR1 and CDR2 are SGHTA and FQGTGA. This CDR3 has 13 residues. V shed 5 bases and J shed 6 bases, with 14 bases lying between them. CDR3 nucleotides: TGTGCCAGCAGCATTAGCAGCAGGGGCGAGCAGTACTTC. Translating it yields CASSISSRGEQYF.

Only a few counts were recorded for this clonotype. The V and J genes are TRBV6-5 and TRBJ2-4; D gene ambiguous. Trimming removed 0 bases from V and 1 base from J, with 4 bases in between. Germline CDR1 is MNHEY and CDR2 is SVGAGI. The CDR3 length is 14 residues. DNA for the CDR3: TGTGCCAGCAGTTACTCCCGGGCCAAAAACATTCAGTACTTC. Protein sequence: CASSYSRAKNIQYF.

This sequence joins TRBV12-5 and TRBJ2-7; TRBD2 is a possible D gene (8 bases). This CDR3 contains 15 residues. Germline V gene lookup returns CDR1 LGHNT and CDR2 FRNRAP. Trimming stripped 1 base from V and 4 bases from J, with 14 bases between. The CDR3, as DNA: TGTGCTAGTGGTTTGGCGGGAGGGGGCCATTACGAGCAGTACTTC. It specifies CASGLAGGGHYEQYF.

This clonotype was recorded a few times. The chain links TRBV27 to TRBJ2-7; TRBD1 matches 9 bases. CDR1 is MNHEY, CDR2 SMNVEV, per germline (reference sequence). The CDR3 is made up of 16 amino acids. The V segment lost 4 bases and the J segment 2 bases; nucleotides outside the gene matches: 9. The CDR3 DNA is TGTGCCAGCAGTTCCCTCCGGGACAGGGTAACCTACGAGCAGTACTTC. Translated, it gives CASSSLRDRVTYEQYF.

As for this clonotype: A much larger clone lies one base from this, so it may be a read error. The chain links TRBV2 to TRBJ1-5, with D perhaps TRBD1 (6 bases). The CDR3 has 14 amino acids. Germline CDR1 and CDR2: SNHLY and FYNNEI. V was clipped by 6 bases and J by 6 bases, with 15 bases between them. The CDR3 bases are TGTGCCAGCAGCCGACAGGCCTGGGGTCAGCCCCAGCATTTT. Its protein is CASSRQAWGQPQHF.

The chain employs TRBV7-2 and TRBJ2-7; 15 bases align to TRBD2. V lost 4 bases to trimming and J lost 0 bases; unmatched junction nucleotides: 13. Germline V CDR1 and CDR2: SGHTA, FQGNSA. The CDR3 consists of 20 residues. In DNA, the CDR3 is TGTGCCAGCAGCTCCCCGGGGGGGACTAGCGGGAGGAGGAGCTCCTACGAGCAGTACTTC. Its translation is CASSSPGGTSGRRSSYEQYF.

This sequence joins TRBV28 and TRBJ1-4; maybe TRBD1 (5 bases). The CDR3 sequence is 17 residues long. V was pared by 5 bases and J by 7 bases, with 23 bases between. Germline CDR1 MDHEN, CDR2 SYDVKM. Here the CDR3 reads CASSTPGRLPGGEKLFF. DNA for the CDR3: TGTGCCAGCAGTACCCCGGGACGTCTTCCTGGGGGTGAAAAACTGTTTTTT.

The rearrangement joins TRBV6-1 to TRBJ1-5; TRBD1 might be the D (5 bases). Germline loops: CDR1 MNHNS, CDR2 SASEGT. The CDR3 is made up of 17 amino acids. Deletions cut 5 bases from V and 0 bases from J, with 17 bases between. The CDR3 DNA sequence: TGTGCCAGCAGTACCAGGGAGGCCCAACATAGCAATCAGCCCCAGCATTTT. It is translated as CASSTREAQHSNQPQHF.

In this sample, this clonotype turned up many times. The rearrangement joins TRBV20-1 to TRBJ2-7; TRBD1 might be the D (6 bases). This CDR3 spans 13 amino acids. CDR1 DFQATT and CDR2 SNEGSKA come from the germline V gene (reference sequence). Trimming stripped 8 bases from V and 0 bases from J, with 14 bases between. CDR3 residues: CSPRQANSYEQYF. The CDR3 nucleotides are TGCAGTCCCCGACAGGCCAACTCCTACGAGCAGTACTTC.

There are many counts of this clonotype. The chain combines TRBV20-1 with TRBJ2-7, with D possibly TRBD2 on 6 matching bases. V lost 5 bases, J lost 2 bases, and 19 bases lay in between. Germline V lookup: CDR1 DFQATT, CDR2 SNEGSKA (reference sequence). The CDR3 runs 15 residues. CDR3 in amino acids: CSARQRGSGAYEQYF. The CDR3 DNA reads TGCAGTGCTCGCCAACGGGGGTCCGGAGCCTACGAGCAGTACTTC.

This clonotype was counted at least ten times. The gene calls are TRBV28 and TRBJ2-7; 9 bases match TRBD1. V was clipped by 3 bases and J by 0 bases; unmatched bases: 21. The V gene's germline CDR1 is MDHEN and CDR2 SYDVKM. There are 21 residues in the CDR3. The CDR3 loop is CASSFTSPLQPRDRDSYEQYF. Here the CDR3 DNA reads TGTGCCAGCAGTTTTACCTCTCCACTGCAACCCCGGGACAGGGACTCCTACGAGCAGTACTTC.

In this sample, this clonotype turned up many times. The chain has TRBV7-2 and TRBJ2-7, with no clear D. The CDR3 runs to 15 residues. Trimming took off 6 bases at V and 2 bases at J, with 17 bases between the two ends. CDR1 and CDR2 from the germline V gene are SGHTA and FQGNSA. This chain's CDR3 is CASSSNVDRTYEQYF. Written as DNA, the CDR3 is TGTGCCAGCAGTTCGAACGTGGACCGAACCTACGAGCAGTACTTC.

In this sample, this clonotype turned up a few times. The V and J genes are TRBV5-1 and TRBJ1-3, with 7 bases aligning to TRBD1. The CDR3 sequence is 15 residues long. Trimming cost V 3 bases and J 1 base; bases outside gene matches: 4. Germline CDR1 SGHRS, CDR2 YFSETQ. CDR3 coding DNA: TGCGCCAGCAGCTCAACAGGGGAATCTGGAAACACCATATATTTT. Its protein is CASSSTGESGNTIYF.

This chain joins TRBV14 and TRBJ2-1; 8 bases are a match to TRBD2. This CDR3 spans 16 amino acids. V shed 5 bases and J 0 bases; nucleotides not matched to a gene: 6. CDR1 and CDR2 (germline): SGHDN, FVKESK. CDR3 amino acids: CASSFPGTSSYNEQFF. CDR3 sequence (DNA): TGTGCCAGCAGCTTTCCAGGGACTAGCTCCTACAATGAGCAGTTCTTC.